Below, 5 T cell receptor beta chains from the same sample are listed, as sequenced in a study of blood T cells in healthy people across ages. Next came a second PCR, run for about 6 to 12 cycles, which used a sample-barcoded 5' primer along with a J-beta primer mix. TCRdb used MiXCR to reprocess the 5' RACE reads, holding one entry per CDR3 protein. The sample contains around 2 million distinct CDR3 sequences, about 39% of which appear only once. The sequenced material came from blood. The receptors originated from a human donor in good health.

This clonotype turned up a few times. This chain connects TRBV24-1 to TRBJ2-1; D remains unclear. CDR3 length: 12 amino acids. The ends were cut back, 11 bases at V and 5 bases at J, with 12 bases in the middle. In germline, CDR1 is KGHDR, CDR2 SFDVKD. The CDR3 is CAILDGNNEQFF. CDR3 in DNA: TGTGCCATCCTTGACGGTAACAATGAGCAGTTCTTC.

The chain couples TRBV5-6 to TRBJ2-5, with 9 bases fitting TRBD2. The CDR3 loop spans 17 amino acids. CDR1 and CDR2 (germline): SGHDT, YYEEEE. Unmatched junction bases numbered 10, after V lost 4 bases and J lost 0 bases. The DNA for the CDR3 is TGTGCCAGCAGCCGGACTAGCGTGGCCAAGTACCAAGAGACCCAGTACTTC. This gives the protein CASSRTSVAKYQETQYF.

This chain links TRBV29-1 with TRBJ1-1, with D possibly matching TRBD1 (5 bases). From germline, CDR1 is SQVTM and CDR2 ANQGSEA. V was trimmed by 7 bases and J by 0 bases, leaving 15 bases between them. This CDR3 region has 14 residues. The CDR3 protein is CSAIKGALNTEAFF. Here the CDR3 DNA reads TGCAGCGCCATCAAAGGGGCTCTGAACACTGAAGCTTTCTTT. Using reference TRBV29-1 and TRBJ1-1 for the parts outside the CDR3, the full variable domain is SAVISQKPSRDICQRGTSLTIQCQVDSQVTMMFWYRQQPGQSLTLIATANQGSEATYESGFVIDKFPISRPNLTFSTLTVSNMSPEDSSIYLCSAIKGALNTEAFFGQGTRLTVV.

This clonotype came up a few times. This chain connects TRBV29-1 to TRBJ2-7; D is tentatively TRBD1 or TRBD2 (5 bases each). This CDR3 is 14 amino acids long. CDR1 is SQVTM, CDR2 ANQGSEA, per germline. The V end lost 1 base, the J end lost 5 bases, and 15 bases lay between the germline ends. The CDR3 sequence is CSVEVMGDGNEQYF. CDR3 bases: TGCAGCGTTGAAGTGATGGGGGATGGGAACGAGCAGTACTTC.

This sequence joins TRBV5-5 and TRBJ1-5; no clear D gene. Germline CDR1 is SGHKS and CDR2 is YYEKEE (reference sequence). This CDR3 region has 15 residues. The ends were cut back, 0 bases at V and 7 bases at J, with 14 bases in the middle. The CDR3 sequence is CASSLDWAGGQPQHF. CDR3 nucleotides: TGTGCCAGCAGCTTGGACTGGGCGGGAGGACAGCCCCAGCATTTT.